Below, 16 T cell receptor beta chains from the same sample are listed, as sequenced in a study of monozygotic twins with inflammatory bowel disease. TCRdb re-called the 5' RACE reads and catalogs CDR3 proteins one per entry, DNA excluded. In total, the table holds under 130,000 distinct CDR3 sequences. Sequenced input: blood. The receptors stem from a human donor with ulcerative colitis or Crohn's disease, or a healthy co-twin of an affected twin (not recorded which).

The rearrangement joins TRBV5-1 to TRBJ2-6. The CDR3 extends over 16 amino acids. CDR1 SGHRS and CDR2 YFSETQ come from the germline V gene. The CDR3 protein is CASSLRWNSGANVLTF.

The V call is TRBV4-2, the J call TRBJ1-5; TCRdb gives TRBD1 as the D gene, but with no DNA this cannot be confirmed. The V gene's germline CDR1 is LGHNA and CDR2 YNFKEQ. The CDR3 loop spans 15 amino acids. This CDR3 reads CASSQGQGLWQPQHF.

The chain is built from TRBV12-3 or TRBV12-4 and TRBJ1-5. The CDR3 is 17 amino acids. CDR3 in amino acids: CASSPRGTRDRNQPQHF.

This chain connects TRBV14 to TRBJ2-1; TCRdb gives TRBD2 as the D gene, but with no DNA this cannot be confirmed. CDR1 and CDR2 from the germline V gene are SGHDN and FVKESK. The CDR3 covers 19 residues. The CDR3 protein is CASSQVLLAGREDYNEQFF. The variable domain in full, with the rest retrieved from reference TRBV14 and TRBJ2-1, is EAGVTQFPSHSVIEKGQTVTLRCDPISGHDNLYWYRRVMGKEIKFLLHFVKESKQDESGMPNNRFLAERTGGTYSTLKVQPAELEDSGVYFCASSQVLLAGREDYNEQFFGPGTRLTVL.

The chain combines TRBV11-2 with TRBJ2-1; TCRdb proposes TRBD2, but this gene call is untestable without DNA. Germline values: CDR1 SGHAT, CDR2 FQNNGV. This CDR3 spans 19 amino acids. This CDR3 is CASSSRLAGTSFSYNEQFF.

The J gene is TRBJ2-1, the V gene TRBV29-1; TCRdb reports TRBD1, a call that lacks DNA to check it against. Per germline, CDR1 SQVTM and CDR2 ANQGSEA. The CDR3 runs to 15 residues. CDR3 amino acids: CSVEGQLSNPNEQFF.

The chain combines TRBV11-2 with TRBJ2-1; TCRdb outputs TRBD2, but without DNA this stays unchecked. The CDR3 sequence is 15 residues long. Germline CDR1 SGHAT, CDR2 FQNNGV. CDR3: CASSPTSGGVDEQFF.

The CDR3 sequence: CSARDRPSGRVHEQFF. V gene TRBV20-1 combines with J gene TRBJ2-1; the TCRdb D gene call, TRBD2, has no DNA to confirm it. The CDR3 loop spans 16 amino acids. Germline V gene sequence: CDR1 DFQATT, CDR2 SNEGSKA (reference sequence).

The chain couples TRBV4-1 to TRBJ1-6; TCRdb returns TRBD1, unconfirmable since there is no DNA. Germline V gene data show CDR1 as MGHRA and CDR2 as YSYEKL. This CDR3 comprises 17 residues. The CDR3: CASSQDNTVGVDSPLHF.

The chain recombines TRBV3-1 with TRBJ2-3; as DNA is missing, the TRBD1 call by TCRdb cannot be tested. This CDR3 has 16 residues. In germline, CDR1 is LGHDT, CDR2 YNNKEL (reference sequence). This chain's CDR3 is CASSQRRDANTDTQYF.

The chain links TRBV20-1 to TRBJ2-5; TCRdb picks TRBD2, but there is no DNA to check that call. The germline gives CDR1 DFQATT, CDR2 SNEGSKA (reference sequence). This CDR3 has 14 residues. The CDR3 sequence: CSASLLAGLETQYF.

This rearrangement joins TRBV6-2 or TRBV6-3 to TRBJ2-7; TCRdb picks TRBD2, but there is no DNA to check that call. Germline CDR1 MNHEY, CDR2 SVGEGT. The CDR3 is 13 residues long. CDR3 in amino acids: CASSLWQGHEQYF.

CDR3 in amino acids: CASSLGSGGSNQPQHF. This chain links TRBV7-2 with TRBJ1-5; TCRdb selects TRBD1, and the lack of DNA leaves this call unchecked. The germline gives CDR1 SGHTA, CDR2 FQGNSA. CDR3 length: 16 residues.

The chain links TRBV9 to TRBJ2-2. This CDR3 region has 14 residues. CDR1 and CDR2 (germline): SGDLS, YYNGEE. This chain's CDR3 is CASSVLFSTGELFF.

The J gene is TRBJ2-2, the V gene TRBV6-5. CDR1 and CDR2 from the germline V gene are MNHEY and SVGAGI. The CDR3 length is 13 residues. The CDR3 spells CASSPSETGELFF.

The J gene is TRBJ2-7, the V gene TRBV21-1; TCRdb selects TRBD1, and the lack of DNA leaves this call unchecked. TRBV21-1 is a pseudogene segment. The CDR3 runs 15 residues. CDR3 loop: CASSNRDRAKYEQYF.